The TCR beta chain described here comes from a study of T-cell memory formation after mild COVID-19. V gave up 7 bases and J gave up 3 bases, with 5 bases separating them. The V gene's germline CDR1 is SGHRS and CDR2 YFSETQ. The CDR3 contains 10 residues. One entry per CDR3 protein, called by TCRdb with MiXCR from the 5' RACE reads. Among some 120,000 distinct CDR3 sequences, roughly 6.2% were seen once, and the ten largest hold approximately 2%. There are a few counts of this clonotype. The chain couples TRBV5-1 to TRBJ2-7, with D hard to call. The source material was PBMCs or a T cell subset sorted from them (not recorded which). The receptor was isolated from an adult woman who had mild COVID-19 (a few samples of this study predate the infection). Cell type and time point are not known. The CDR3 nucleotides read TGCGCCAGCGAGGTCTACGAGCAGTACTTC. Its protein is CASEVYEQYF.